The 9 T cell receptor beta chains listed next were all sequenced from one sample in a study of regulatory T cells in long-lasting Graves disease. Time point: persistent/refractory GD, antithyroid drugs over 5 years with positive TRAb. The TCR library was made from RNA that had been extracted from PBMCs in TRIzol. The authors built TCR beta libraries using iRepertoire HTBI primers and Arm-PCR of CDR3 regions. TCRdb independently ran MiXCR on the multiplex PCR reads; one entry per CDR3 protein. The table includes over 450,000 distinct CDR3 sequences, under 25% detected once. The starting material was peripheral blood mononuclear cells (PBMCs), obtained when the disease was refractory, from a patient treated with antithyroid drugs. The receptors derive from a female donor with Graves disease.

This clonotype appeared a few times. In DNA form, the CDR3 reads TGTGCCAGCAGCTTAGTGGCTACAGGGGGTTCCCAAGAGACCCAGTACTTC. Translating it yields CASSLVATGGSQETQYF. This chain connects TRBV11-2 to TRBJ2-5; 8 bases match TRBD1. The CDR3 contains 17 residues. Germline V gene data show CDR1 as SGHAT and CDR2 as FQNNGV. J was trimmed by 1 base and V by 1 base; bases with no gene match: 8. Full variable domain (rest looked up from reference TRBV11-2 and TRBJ2-5): EAGVAQSPRYKIIEKRQSVAFWCNPISGHATLYWYQQILGQGPKLLIQFQNNGVVDDSQLPKDRFSAERLKGVDSTLKIQPAKLEDSAVYLCASSLVATGGSQETQYFGPGTRLLVL.

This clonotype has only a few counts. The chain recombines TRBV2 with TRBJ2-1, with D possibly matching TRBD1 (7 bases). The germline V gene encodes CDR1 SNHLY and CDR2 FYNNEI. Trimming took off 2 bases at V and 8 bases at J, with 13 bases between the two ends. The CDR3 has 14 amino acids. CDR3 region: CASSEQGGDYEQFF. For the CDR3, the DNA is TGTGCCAGCAGTGAACAGGGGGGTGATTATGAGCAGTTCTTC.

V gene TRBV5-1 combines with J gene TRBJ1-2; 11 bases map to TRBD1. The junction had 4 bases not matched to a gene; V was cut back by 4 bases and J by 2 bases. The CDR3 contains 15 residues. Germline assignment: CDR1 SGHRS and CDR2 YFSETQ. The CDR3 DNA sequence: TGCGCCAGCAGCCTCTGGACAGGGGGCAACTATGGCTACACCTTC. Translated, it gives CASSLWTGGNYGYTF.

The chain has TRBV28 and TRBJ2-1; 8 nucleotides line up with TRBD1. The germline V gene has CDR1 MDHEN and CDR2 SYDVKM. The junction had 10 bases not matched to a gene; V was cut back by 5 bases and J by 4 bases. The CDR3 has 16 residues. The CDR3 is CASSRQTGVLYNEQFF. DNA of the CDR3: TGTGCCAGCAGTCGTCAGACAGGGGTCCTATACAATGAGCAGTTCTTC.

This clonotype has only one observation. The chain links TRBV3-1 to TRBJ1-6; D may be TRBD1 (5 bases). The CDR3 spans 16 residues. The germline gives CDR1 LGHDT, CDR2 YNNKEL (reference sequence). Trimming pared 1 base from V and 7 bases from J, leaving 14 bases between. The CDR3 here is CASSQGDARRNSPLHF. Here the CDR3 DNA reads TGTGCCAGCAGCCAAGGGGACGCAAGGAGAAATTCACCCCTCCACTTT.

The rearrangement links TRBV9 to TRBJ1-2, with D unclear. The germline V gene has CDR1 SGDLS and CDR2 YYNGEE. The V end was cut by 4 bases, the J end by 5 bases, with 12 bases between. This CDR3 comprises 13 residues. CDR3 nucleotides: TGTGCCAGCAGCCCTCCTGCTGGGTATGGCTACACCTTC. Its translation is CASSPPAGYGYTF.

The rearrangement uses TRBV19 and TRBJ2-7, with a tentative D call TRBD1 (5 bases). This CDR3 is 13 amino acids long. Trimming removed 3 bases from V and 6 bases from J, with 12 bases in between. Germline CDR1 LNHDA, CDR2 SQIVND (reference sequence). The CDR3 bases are TGTGCCAGTAGTATCCAGCAGGGTGGCGAGCAGTACTTC. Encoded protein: CASSIQQGGEQYF.

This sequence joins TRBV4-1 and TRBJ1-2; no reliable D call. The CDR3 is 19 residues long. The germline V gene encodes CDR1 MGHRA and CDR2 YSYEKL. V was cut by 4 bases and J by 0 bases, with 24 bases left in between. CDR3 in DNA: TGCGCCAGCAGCCGAGTTTGGGCAGGTCGGGAGAGCTCTAACTATGGCTACACCTTC. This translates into CASSRVWAGRESSNYGYTF.

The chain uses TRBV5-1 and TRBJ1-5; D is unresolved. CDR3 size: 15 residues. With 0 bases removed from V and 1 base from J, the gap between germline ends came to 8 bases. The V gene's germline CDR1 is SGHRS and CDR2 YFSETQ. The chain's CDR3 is CASSLDGRSNQPQHF. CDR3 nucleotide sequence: TGCGCCAGCAGCTTGGATGGGAGAAGCAATCAGCCCCAGCATTTT.